Listed below are T cell receptor beta chains from one sample, sequenced in a study of radiation and T cells in renal cell carcinoma. Profiled with immunoSEQ multiplex PCR; TCRdb holds only in-frame clones, not every one. The sample holds fewer than 25,000 clones, under 65% seen once. The sequencing here drew on tumor tissue, taken from a patient whose treatment was nephrectomy without radiotherapy. These receptor sequences come from a human donor with renal cell carcinoma. Each CDR3 is given with its conserved first and last residue. D genes are given only for firm matches. Rows give clone size only sometimes, using once, few, many, or a class for an expanded clone.

V gene	clone size	D gene	J gene	CDR3 length	CDR3 protein	CDR3 DNA
TRBV6-6	few	TRBD1	TRBJ1-5	16	CASTPLKTGDNQPQHF	TGTGCCAGCACTCCCCTTAAGACAGGGGATAATCAGCCCCAGCATTTT
TRBV6-6	-	-	TRBJ2-1	14	CASSYFRGQGEQFF	-
TRBV30	many	-	TRBJ1-3	13	CAWSADTRNTIYF	TGTGCCTGGAGTGCGGACACGCGAAACACCATATATTTT
TRBV5-8	few	TRBD1	TRBJ1-1	14	CASSRGQGATEAFF	TGCGCCAGCAGCCGTGGACAGGGGGCGACTGAAGCTTTCTTT
TRBV9	-	TRBD1	TRBJ1-6	15	CASSVTGFRDSPLHF	TGTGCCAGCAGCGTGACAGGGTTTCGGGATTCACCCCTCCACTTT
TRBV2	-	-	TRBJ1-5	15	CASSELDGSNQPQHF	TGTGCCAGCAGTGAGCTGGACGGTAGCAATCAGCCCCAGCATTTT
TRBV18	-	-	TRBJ2-5	17	CASSPLPGGGKEETQYF	TGTGCCAGCTCACCACTGCCGGGTGGAGGGAAGGAAGAGACCCAGTACTTC
TRBV6-5	few	-	TRBJ1-2	14	CASRPYSREDGYTF	TGTGCCAGCAGGCCTTATTCCAGGGAGGATGGCTACACCTTC
TRBV19	-	-	TRBJ2-2	14	CASSKSTNTGELFF	TGTGCCAGTAGTAAGTCAACGAACACCGGGGAGCTGTTTTTT
TRBV6-6	few	-	TRBJ1-2	11	CASSPQGGYTF	TGTGCCAGCAGTCCGCAGGGTGGCTACACCTTC
TRBV15	-	-	TRBJ1-5	15	CATSRDKGYNQPQHF	TGTGCCACCAGCAGAGATAAGGGATACAATCAGCCCCAGCATTTT
TRBV6-6	-	-	TRBJ2-7	15	CASNERQGTHYEQYF	TGTGCCAGCAACGAGCGGCAGGGCACCCACTACGAGCAGTACTTC
TRBV7-9	-	TRBD1	TRBJ2-7	14	CASSLQGALSEQYF	TGTGCCAGCAGCTTACAGGGGGCCCTCTCCGAGCAGTACTTC
TRBV10-3	few	-	TRBJ1-1	14	CAISGQTFNTEAFF	TGTGCCATCAGTGGGCAGACCTTTAACACTGAAGCTTTCTTT
TRBV7-8	-	-	TRBJ2-3	13	CASSLGGTDTQYF	TGTGCCAGCAGCTTAGGGGGCACAGATACGCAGTATTTT
TRBV29-1	-	-	TRBJ2-3	13	CSVDWDLTDTQYF	TGCAGCGTTGATTGGGACCTCACAGATACGCAGTATTTT
TRBV4-3	-	-	TRBJ1-5	13	CASSQDLEEPQHF	TGCGCCAGCAGCCAAGATCTAGAAGAGCCCCAGCATTTT
TRBV2	-	-	TRBJ1-5	13	CASTLGRGQPQHF	TGTGCCAGCACTCTCGGTAGGGGTCAGCCCCAGCATTTT
TRBV27	-	TRBD2	TRBJ2-1	16	CASSLSWLAGGNEQFF	TGTGCCAGCAGTTTATCGTGGCTAGCGGGGGGCAATGAGCAGTTCTTC
TRBV5-4	-	-	TRBJ1-6	14	CASSLGNYNSPLHF	TGTGCCAGCAGCTTGGGTAACTATAATTCACCCCTCCACTTT
TRBV10-3	-	TRBD1	TRBJ2-7	16	CATSSGQGPGIHEQYF	TGTGCCACCTCCTCCGGACAGGGGCCTGGTATCCACGAGCAGTACTTC
TRBV7-2	-	TRBD1	TRBJ1-6	18	CASTRQGASLGHNSPLHF	TGTGCCAGCACCCGACAGGGCGCTTCTTTGGGTCATAATTCACCCCTCCACTTT
TRBV7-9	-	-	TRBJ2-7	15	CASSFRPDRPYEQYF	TGTGCCAGCAGCTTCCGCCCCGACAGGCCCTACGAGCAGTACTTC
TRBV30	few	-	TRBJ1-2	10	CAQGSYGYTF	TGTGCCCAGGGTTCCTATGGCTACACCTTC
TRBV7-9	few	TRBD1	TRBJ1-1	16	CASSLGTGESDTEAFF	TGTGCCAGCAGCCTCGGGACAGGGGAAAGTGACACTGAAGCTTTCTTT
TRBV7-8	-	-	TRBJ1-1	11	CASSLGGEAFF	TGTGCCAGCAGCTTAGGGGGGGAAGCTTTCTTT
TRBV7-2	few	-	TRBJ1-1	14	CASSASRSNTEAFF	TGTGCCAGCAGCGCCTCCCGAAGTAACACTGAAGCTTTCTTT
TRBV5-3	-	-	TRBJ1-6	12	CARSLTTPPLHF	TGTGCCAGAAGCTTGACGACCCCACCCCTCCACTTT
TRBV30	-	-	TRBJ1-5	15	CAWSVRGSSNQPQHF	TGTGCCTGGAGTGTACGGGGGTCGAGCAATCAGCCCCAGCATTTT
TRBV12-1	few	-	TRBJ2-7	17	CASSSSGGGGRSYEQYF	TGTGCCAGCAGCTCCTCGGGAGGAGGGGGACGCTCCTACGAGCAGTACTTC